Listed below are T cell receptor beta chains from one sample, sequenced in a study of Ad26.COV2.S vaccination and SARS-CoV-2 variants. Sequencing was performed with immunoSEQ multiplex PCR; in TCRdb, only in-frame clones are kept and a portion is missing. In the table there are 350,000 to 450,000 clones, about 90% of which are singletons. Sequenced material: peripheral blood, taken after recovery from COVID-19. The receptors shown here come from a human donor who had recovered from COVID-19. CDR3s include the opening cysteine and the closing phenylalanine or tryptophan. D genes are given only for firm matches. Rows give clone size only sometimes, using once, few, many, or a class for an expanded clone.

j_gene | abundance | v_gene | d_gene | CDR3nt | CDR3aa
TRBJ1-1 | NA | TRBV5-1 | TRBD1 | TGCGCCAGCAGCATACGACAGGGGATGAACACTGAAGCTTTCTTT | CASSIRQGMNTEAFF
TRBJ2-5 | NA | TRBV6-5 | NA | TGTGCCAGCAAAAAATTATTACGGGAAGAAGAGACCCAGTACTTC | CASKKLLREEETQYF
TRBJ2-5 | NA | TRBV2 | NA | TGTGCCAGCAGTGAATACAGGACAGCTAAAGAGACCCAGTACTTC | CASSEYRTAKETQYF
TRBJ1-1 | NA | TRBV11-2 | NA | TGTGCCAGCAGCTTGCGAGGGGGGACTAAGAACACTGAAGCTTTCTTT | CASSLRGGTKNTEAFF
TRBJ2-6 | NA | TRBV11-2 | NA | TGTGCCAGCAGCTTAGTGGGAGGGGGGCTCTCTGGGGCCAACGTCCTGACTTTC | CASSLVGGGLSGANVLTF
TRBJ2-7 | once | TRBV5-5 | NA | TGTGCCAGCAGGGAATTTAGCTCCTACGAGCAGTACTTC | CASREFSSYEQYF
TRBJ2-7 | NA | TRBV7-2 | TRBD2 | TGTGCCAGCAGCTCGGGACTAGCGGGGCTCTACGAGCAGTACTTC | CASSSGLAGLYEQYF
TRBJ1-2 | NA | TRBV9 | TRBD1 | TGTGCCAGCAGCGCCGGACAGGGGAAACACTATGGCTACACCTTC | CASSAGQGKHYGYTF
TRBJ1-1 | NA | TRBV9 | NA | TGTGCCAGCGGGAGGGTGATGGACACTGAAGCTTTCTTT | CASGRVMDTEAFF
TRBJ1-4 | NA | TRBV6-5 | TRBD1 | TGTGCCAGCAGTACGACAGGGGGCTATGAAAAACTGTTTTTT | CASSTTGGYEKLFF
TRBJ1-2 | NA | TRBV6-1 | NA | TGTGCCAGCAGTCTCGCGGGTCACTATGGCTACACCTTC | CASSLAGHYGYTF